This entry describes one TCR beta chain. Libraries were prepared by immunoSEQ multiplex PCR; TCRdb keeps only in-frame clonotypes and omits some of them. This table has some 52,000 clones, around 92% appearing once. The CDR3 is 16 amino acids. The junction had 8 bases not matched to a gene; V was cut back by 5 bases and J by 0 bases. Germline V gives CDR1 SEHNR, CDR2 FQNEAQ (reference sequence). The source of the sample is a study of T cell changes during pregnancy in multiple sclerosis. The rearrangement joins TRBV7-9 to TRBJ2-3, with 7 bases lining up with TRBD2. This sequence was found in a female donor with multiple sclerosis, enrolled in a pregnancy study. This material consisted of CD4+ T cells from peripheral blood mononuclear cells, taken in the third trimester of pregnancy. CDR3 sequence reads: CASSPNIAGSTDTQYF. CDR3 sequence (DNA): TGTGCCAGCAGCCCCAATATAGCGGGTAGCACAGATACGCAGTATTTT.